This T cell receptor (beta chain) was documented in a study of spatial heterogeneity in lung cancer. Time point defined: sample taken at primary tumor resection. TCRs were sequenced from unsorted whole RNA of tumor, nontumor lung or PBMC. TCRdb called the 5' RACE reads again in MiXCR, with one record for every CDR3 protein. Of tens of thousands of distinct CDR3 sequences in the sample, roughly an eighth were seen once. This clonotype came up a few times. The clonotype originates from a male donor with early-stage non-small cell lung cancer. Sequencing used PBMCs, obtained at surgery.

The CDR3, as DNA: TGTGCCAGCAGTTTAGGGGACAGCCGGGGGCAGCCCCAGCATTTT. Protein product: CASSLGDSRGQPQHF. This chain connects TRBV28 to TRBJ1-5, with TRBD1 matching over 7 bases. Germline CDR1 reads MDHEN; CDR2 reads SYDVKM. The junction had 8 bases not matched to a gene; V was cut back by 2 bases and J by 7 bases. This CDR3 contains 15 residues. Full variable domain (rest looked up from reference TRBV28 and TRBJ1-5): DVKVTQSSRYLVKRTGEKVFLECVQDMDHENMFWYRQDPGLGLRLIYFSYDVKMKEKGDIPEGYSVSREKKERFSLILESASTNQTSMYLCASSLGDSRGQPQHFGDGTRLSIL.